The present entry profiles one T cell receptor (beta chain) with its context. The table came from immunoSEQ multiplex PCR; TCRdb's copy has only in-frame clones and leaves some out. The table lists about 83,000 clones, roughly 87% of them singletons. The data were obtained in a study of blood T cell repertoires in COVID-19. Study context: PBMCs, B-cell-depleted T cells, or T cells were the source of the cDNA or gDNA that made up the material.

The CDR3 has 15 amino acids. From germline, CDR1 is MNHEY and CDR2 SMNVEV (reference sequence). Trimming pared 5 bases from V and 6 bases from J, leaving 16 bases between. The source is a woman aged 45 to 65 with active or convalescent COVID-19. The sequenced sample was peripheral blood. The chain recombines TRBV27 with TRBJ2-2; D possibly corresponds to TRBD1 (7 bases). As DNA, the CDR3 is TGTGCCAGCAGTCGCGGGACAGCATCGGCCGGGGAGCTGTTTTTT. Its translation is CASSRGTASAGELFF.